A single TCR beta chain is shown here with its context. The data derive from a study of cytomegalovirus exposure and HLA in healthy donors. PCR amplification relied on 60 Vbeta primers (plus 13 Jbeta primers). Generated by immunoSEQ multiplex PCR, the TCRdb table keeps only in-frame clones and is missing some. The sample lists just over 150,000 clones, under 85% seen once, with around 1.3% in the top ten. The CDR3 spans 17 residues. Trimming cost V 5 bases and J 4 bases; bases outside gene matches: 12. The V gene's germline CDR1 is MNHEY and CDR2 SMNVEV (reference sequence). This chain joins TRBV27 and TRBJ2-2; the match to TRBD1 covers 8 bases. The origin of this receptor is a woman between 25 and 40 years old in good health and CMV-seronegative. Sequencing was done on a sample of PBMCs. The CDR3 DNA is TGTGCCAGCAGTGTCCGGGCCCAGGGGGCGGGCACCGGGGAGCTGTTTTTT. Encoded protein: CASSVRAQGAGTGELFF.